This is a list of T cell receptor beta chains from one sample in a study of blood T cells in healthy people across ages. TCRdb passed the 5' RACE reads through MiXCR, listing each CDR3 protein once. The sample holds some 1.1 million distinct CDR3 sequences, around two fifths seen once. The sequenced sample consisted of blood. All receptors derive from a young man in good health. Both conserved end residues are part of each CDR3. D genes are given only for firm matches. Clone size is stated in some rows and not others, as once, few, many or a class when expanded.

size	J	D	V	CDR3	DNA
NA	TRBJ1-2	NA	TRBV6-1	CASSPPSWGYTF	TGTGCCAGCAGCCCCCCTAGCTGGGGCTACACCTTC
NA	TRBJ2-3	NA	TRBV20-1	CSASGGGRIDTQYF	TGCAGTGCTAGTGGGGGGGGGCGCATAGATACGCAGTATTTT
NA	TRBJ2-1	TRBD1	TRBV2	CASSRDRGNQNEQFF	TGTGCCAGCAGTCGGGACAGGGGGAACCAGAATGAGCAGTTCTTC
NA	TRBJ1-6	NA	TRBV4-1	CASSQEDVLGSPLHF	TGCGCCAGCAGCCAAGAGGACGTCCTGGGTTCACCCCTCCACTTT
NA	TRBJ1-1	NA	TRBV12-3/TRBV12-4	CASSLRAKYTEAFF	TGTGCCAGCAGTCTCCGGGCCAAGTACACTGAAGCTTTCTTT
NA	TRBJ2-7	NA	TRBV4-3	CASSQDWDNVYNEQYF	TGCGCCAGCAGCCAAGACTGGGACAACGTCTACAATGAGCAGTACTTC
NA	TRBJ2-5	NA	TRBV4-2	CASGQDGETQYF	TGTGCCAGCGGCCAAGATGGGGAGACCCAGTACTTC
NA	TRBJ1-2	TRBD1	TRBV6-2/TRBV6-3	CASSSPGTGANYGYTF	TGTGCCAGCAGTTCCCCCGGGACAGGGGCTAACTATGGCTACACCTTC
few	TRBJ2-1	TRBD1	TRBV14	CASIQSRGQENEQFF	TGTGCCAGCATCCAGAGTAGGGGGCAGGAGAATGAGCAGTTCTTC
medium-sized	TRBJ1-2	TRBD1	TRBV20-1	CSARQGNGYTF	TGCAGTGCCCGACAGGGGAATGGCTACACCTTC
NA	TRBJ2-3	NA	TRBV10-3	CAISEGDSTDTQYF	TGTGCCATCAGTGAAGGGGACAGCACAGATACGCAGTATTTT
few	TRBJ2-1	NA	TRBV14	CASSQDVGGPDNEQFF	TGTGCCAGCAGCCAAGACGTCGGGGGCCCTGACAATGAGCAGTTCTTC
NA	TRBJ1-1	NA	TRBV28	CASSARGRWTEAFF	TGTGCCAGCAGTGCCCGGGGGCGGTGGACTGAAGCTTTCTTT
NA	TRBJ2-1	NA	TRBV12-3/TRBV12-4	CASSTSGGREQFF	TGTGCCAGCAGCACATCCGGGGGTCGGGAGCAGTTCTTC
NA	TRBJ2-1	NA	TRBV20-1	CSAKIIGNEQFF	TGCAGTGCCAAAATTATTGGGAATGAGCAGTTCTTC
NA	TRBJ2-1	TRBD2	TRBV6-5	CASSYLSSGVPSPYNEQFF	TGTGCCAGCAGTTACTTGTCTAGCGGGGTCCCGAGCCCCTACAATGAGCAGTTCTTC
many	TRBJ2-1	NA	TRBV14	CASSQESEQFF	TGTGCCAGCAGCCAAGAGTCTGAGCAGTTCTTC
NA	TRBJ2-1	NA	TRBV12-5	CASAPALVENEQFF	TGTGCTAGTGCCCCGGCCCTAGTGGAGAATGAGCAGTTCTTC
NA	TRBJ2-3	NA	TRBV7-2	CASSLGGLEDTQYF	TGTGCCAGCAGCTTAGGTGGCCTCGAAGATACGCAGTATTTT
NA	TRBJ1-1	NA	TRBV10-3	CATKLGGGGTEAFF	TGTGCCACCAAATTGGGAGGGGGAGGGACTGAAGCTTTCTTT
NA	TRBJ1-2	NA	TRBV4-3	CASSQGVLSPDHYTF	TGCGCCAGCAGCCAAGGTGTTCTTTCTCCTGACCACTACACCTTC
few	TRBJ2-1	TRBD1	TRBV9	CASSVGGTVYNEQFF	TGTGCCAGCAGCGTAGGTGGGACAGTCTACAATGAGCAGTTCTTC
NA	TRBJ2-7	NA	TRBV7-9	CASSLGQVAGEQYF	TGTGCCAGCAGCTTAGGACAGGTCGCGGGCGAGCAGTACTTC
NA	TRBJ2-5	TRBD2	TRBV10-3	CAISEQTSGGVQETQYF	TGTGCCATCAGTGAACAGACTAGCGGGGGGGTCCAAGAGACCCAGTACTTC
NA	TRBJ1-1	TRBD1	TRBV9	CASSAPGQGASEAFF	TGTGCCAGCAGCGCCCCGGGACAGGGGGCAAGTGAAGCTTTCTTT
NA	TRBJ2-3	TRBD2	TRBV20-1	CSARSGLATDRQYF	TGCAGTGCTAGATCCGGACTAGCGACAGATAGGCAGTATTTT
NA	TRBJ1-1	NA	TRBV5-6	CASSSPTGRSTEAFF	TGTGCCAGCAGCTCCCCAACAGGGAGGAGCACTGAAGCTTTCTTT
NA	TRBJ1-2	NA	TRBV20-1	CSAPLPKDYGYTF	TGCAGTGCTCCCCTCCCGAAGGACTATGGCTACACCTTC
NA	TRBJ2-1	NA	TRBV4-3	CASSQDGYREQFF	TGCGCCAGCAGCCAAGATGGGTACAGAGAGCAGTTCTTC
NA	TRBJ1-2	TRBD1	TRBV19	CASRRDRVTYGYTF	TGTGCCAGTAGGAGGGACAGGGTGACCTATGGCTACACCTTC
NA	TRBJ2-3	NA	TRBV20-1	CSAPLPDSADTQYF	TGCAGTGCCCCTCTACCGGATAGCGCAGATACGCAGTATTTT
NA	TRBJ1-1	NA	TRBV14	CASSQELRPHEAFF	TGTGCCAGTAGCCAAGAATTGAGGCCACATGAAGCTTTCTTT
NA	TRBJ2-1	NA	TRBV18	CASSPGTPLGGHNEQFF	TGTGCCAGCTCACCGGGGACTCCCCTGGGGGGACACAATGAGCAGTTCTTC
NA	TRBJ2-5	NA	TRBV4-3	CASSQGTGQSTYNEQYF	TGCGCCAGCAGCCAAGGTACCGGACAGAGTACATACAATGAGCAGTACTTC
NA	TRBJ2-1	NA	TRBV5-1	CASSFFSGCSYNEQFF	TGCGCCAGCAGCTTCTTTTCGGGGTGCAGCTACAATGAGCAGTTCTTC
few	TRBJ1-6	NA	TRBV5-1	CASSTAGHQGNSPLHF	TGCGCCAGCAGCACCGCGGGCCACCAGGGGAATTCACCCCTCCACTTT
NA	TRBJ1-6	TRBD1	TRBV20-1	CSARDRTNSPLHF	TGCAGTGCCCGGGACAGGACGAATTCACCCCTCCACTTT
NA	TRBJ2-5	TRBD1	TRBV7-3	CASSKRDSYNEQYF	TGTGCCAGCAGCAAACGGGACAGCTACAATGAGCAGTACTTC
NA	TRBJ2-3	NA	TRBV12-3/TRBV12-4	CASSFSLPDTQYF	TGTGCCAGCAGTTTTAGCCTTCCAGATACGCAGTATTTT
few	TRBJ1-5	NA	TRBV7-2	CASSLAGFRSNQPQHF	TGTGCCAGCAGCTTAGCGGGCTTCCGGAGCAATCAGCCCCAGCATTTT
few	TRBJ1-4	NA	TRBV12-3/TRBV12-4	CASSTGSGREKLFF	TGTGCCAGCAGTACCGGGTCTGGTAGGGAAAAACTGTTTTTT
NA	TRBJ1-2	NA	TRBV12-3/TRBV12-4	CASGSLPPGVDGYTF	TGTGCCAGCGGCAGTTTACCTCCAGGGGTAGATGGCTACACCTTC
NA	TRBJ1-6	TRBD1	TRBV4-3	CASSQDGTGTIEPLHF	TGCGCCAGCAGCCAAGATGGGACAGGGACGATTGAGCCCCTCCACTTT
NA	TRBJ2-2	NA	TRBV28	CASAIGRELFF	TGTGCCAGCGCGATTGGTCGGGAGCTGTTTTTT